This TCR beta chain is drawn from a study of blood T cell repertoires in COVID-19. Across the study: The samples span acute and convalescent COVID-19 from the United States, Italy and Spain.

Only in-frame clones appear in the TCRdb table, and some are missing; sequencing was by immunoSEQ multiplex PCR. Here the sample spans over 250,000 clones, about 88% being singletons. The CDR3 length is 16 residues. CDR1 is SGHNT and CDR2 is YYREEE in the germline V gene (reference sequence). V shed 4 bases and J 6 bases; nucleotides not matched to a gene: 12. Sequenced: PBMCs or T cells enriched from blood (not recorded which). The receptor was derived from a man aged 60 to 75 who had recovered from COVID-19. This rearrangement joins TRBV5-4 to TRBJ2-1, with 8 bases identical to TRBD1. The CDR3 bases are TGTGCCAGCAGCCCACCAGGACAGGGACGGAGCAATGAGCAGTTCTTC. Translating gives CASSPPGQGRSNEQFF.